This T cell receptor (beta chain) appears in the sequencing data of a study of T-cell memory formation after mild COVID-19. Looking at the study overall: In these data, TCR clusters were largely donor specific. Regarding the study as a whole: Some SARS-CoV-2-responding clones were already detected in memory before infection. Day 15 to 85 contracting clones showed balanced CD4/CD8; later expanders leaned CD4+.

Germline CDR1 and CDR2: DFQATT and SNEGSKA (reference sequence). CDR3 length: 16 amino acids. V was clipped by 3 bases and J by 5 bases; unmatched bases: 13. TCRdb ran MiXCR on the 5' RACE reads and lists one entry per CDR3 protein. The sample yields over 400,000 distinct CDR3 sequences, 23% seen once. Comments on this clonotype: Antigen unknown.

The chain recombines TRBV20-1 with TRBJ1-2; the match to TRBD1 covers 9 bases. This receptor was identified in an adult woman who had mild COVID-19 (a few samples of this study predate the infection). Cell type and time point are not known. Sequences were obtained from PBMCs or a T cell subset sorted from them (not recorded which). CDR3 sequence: CSASYSGQGNGYGYTF. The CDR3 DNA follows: TGCAGTGCTAGTTATTCTGGACAGGGGAATGGGTATGGCTACACCTTC.